The 14 T cell receptor beta chains below come from one sample, sequenced in a study of blood T cell repertoires in COVID-19. Some clones are missing from TCRdb's copy, which holds only in-frame ones; the method was immunoSEQ multiplex PCR. Among more than 200,000 clones, 90% to 95% were seen once, and the ten largest hold around 2%. Source material: PBMCs or T cells enriched from blood (not recorded which). The receptor set was obtained from a woman aged 18-29 years who had recovered from COVID-19.

The CDR3 sequence is CASRVTGGTNEKLFF. CDR3 sequence (DNA): TGCGCCAGCAGGGTCACAGGGGGCACTAATGAAAAACTGTTTTTT. The rearrangement joins TRBV5-1 to TRBJ1-4; 9 nucleotides line up with TRBD1. CDR1 is SGHRS and CDR2 is YFSETQ in the germline V gene. V dropped 5 bases and J dropped 2; count of bases not matched to a gene: 4. This CDR3 is 15 amino acids long.

The chain couples TRBV10-1 to TRBJ2-1; D may be TRBD2 (7 bases). CDR1 is WNHNN and CDR2 is SYGVQD in the germline V gene (reference sequence). The CDR3 has 16 amino acids. The V end was cut by 11 bases, the J end by 1 base, with 21 bases between. CDR3 region: CADGGLWGESYNEQFF. The DNA of the CDR3 is TGCGCCGACGGGGGGCTGTGGGGGGAGTCCTACAATGAGCAGTTCTTC.

This clone occurred once. This rearrangement joins TRBV5-6 to TRBJ1-2; perhaps TRBD1 as D (5 bases). Per the germline V gene, CDR1 is SGHDT and CDR2 is YYEEEE. V was clipped by 1 base and J by 10 bases, with 17 bases between them. This CDR3 region has 14 residues. The CDR3 region has the DNA TGTGCCAGCAGCTTGAGACCGGAGGGGCTGACCTACACCTTC. This sequence encodes CASSLRPEGLTYTF.

This sequence joins TRBV12-3 or TRBV12-4 and TRBJ1-6; perhaps TRBD1 as D (5 bases). This CDR3 has 12 amino acids. With 6 bases removed from V and 5 bases from J, the gap between germline ends came to 5 bases. The CDR3 DNA is TGTGCCAGCAGACAGGATAATTCACCCCTCCACTTT. Translated, it gives CASRQDNSPLHF.

This sequence joins TRBV3-1 (or the pseudogene TRBV3-2) and TRBJ2-7; D is unclear. The V end lost 2 bases, the J end lost 9 bases, and 11 bases lay between the germline ends. Germline loops: CDR1 LGHDT, CDR2 YNNKEL (reference sequence). CDR3 length equals 12 residues. CDR3 region: CASSQPGSLQYF. Written as DNA, the CDR3 is TGTGCCAGCAGCCAACCTGGCTCCCTGCAGTACTTC.

The gene calls are TRBV4-1 and TRBJ2-1; D gene uncertain. Between the trimmed V and J ends, which lost 0 bases and 7 bases, there was a span of 16 bases. CDR1 MGHRA and CDR2 YSYEKL come from the germline V gene. The CDR3 sequence is 16 residues long. CDR3 sequence: CASSQEWSNVGNEQFF. CDR3 DNA sequence: TGCGCCAGCAGCCAAGAATGGAGTAACGTCGGTAATGAGCAGTTCTTC.

A word on this clone: The same CDR3 also results from other DNA sequences found in this sample. V and J are TRBV5-1 and TRBJ1-3; possibly TRBD1 for D (5 bases). V shed 1 base and J shed 0 bases, with 8 bases lying between them. Germline V gene data show CDR1 as SGHRS and CDR2 as YFSETQ. CDR3 length: 15 residues. The CDR3 region has the DNA TGCGCCAGCAGCTTGTCGGGGGGCTCTGGAAACACCATATATTTT. Residues: CASSLSGGSGNTIYF.

The chain joins TRBV9 to TRBJ2-2; 8 bases line up with TRBD1. The junction had 4 bases not matched to a gene; V was cut back by 0 bases and J by 6 bases. Looked up from germline, CDR1 is SGDLS and CDR2 is YYNGEE. CDR3 length: 15 amino acids. The chain's CDR3 is CASSVGTGWAGELFF. DNA for the CDR3: TGTGCCAGCAGCGTAGGGACAGGGTGGGCCGGGGAGCTGTTTTTT.

The V call is TRBV19, the J call TRBJ1-4, with TRBD1 identical over 7 bases. After removal of 5 bases from V and 5 bases from J, the junction contained 8 bases not matched to a gene. Germline CDR1 and CDR2: LNHDA and SQIVND (reference sequence). The CDR3 spans 15 residues. CDR3 sequence (DNA): TGTGCCAGTAGTCCCCCAGGGACAGAAAATGAAAAACTGTTTTTT. Amino acid sequence: CASSPPGTENEKLFF.

This clone was detected only once. The V and J genes are TRBV6-2 or TRBV6-3 and TRBJ1-2; 11 nucleotides line up with TRBD1. Germline V CDR1 and CDR2: MNHEY, SVGEGT. V gave up 5 bases and J gave up 4 bases; unmatched junction bases: 3. The length of the CDR3 is 14 residues. The CDR3 region has the DNA TGTGCCAGCAGTAGGACAGGGGGCCCCTATGGCTACACCTTC. It yields the protein CASSRTGGPYGYTF.

On this clone itself: Other DNA sequences in this specimen translate into the identical CDR3. The chain joins TRBV18 to TRBJ1-4; 7 nucleotides match TRBD1. The CDR3 is made up of 16 amino acids. After removal of 4 bases from V and 2 bases from J, the junction contained 7 bases not matched to a gene. CDR1 is KGHSH and CDR2 is LQKENI in the germline V gene. In DNA form, the CDR3 reads TGTGCCAGCTCACAGGGGGCACCCGCTACTAATGAAAAACTGTTTTTT. It is translated as CASSQGAPATNEKLFF.

The rearrangement joins TRBV6-5 to TRBJ1-2; D gene uncertain. V was trimmed by 0 bases and J by 4 bases, leaving 6 bases between them. The CDR3 has 13 amino acids. Germline CDR1 and CDR2: MNHEY and SVGAGI. The CDR3 DNA reads TGTGCCAGCAGTTACTCTTCCAGCTATGGCTACACCTTC. Translating gives CASSYSSSYGYTF.

The rearrangement links TRBV9 to TRBJ1-5, with D perhaps matching TRBD1 (6 bases). The CDR3 loop spans 15 amino acids. Germline loops: CDR1 SGDLS, CDR2 YYNGEE. Between the trimmed V and J ends, which lost 0 bases and 5 bases, there was a span of 12 bases. The CDR3 protein is CASSVGPAGDQPQHF. CDR3 in DNA: TGTGCCAGCAGCGTAGGTCCGGCAGGGGATCAGCCCCAGCATTTT.

This chain joins TRBV7-3 and TRBJ1-1; D gene ambiguous. The V gene lost 6 bases and the J gene lost 2 bases, with 19 bases spanning the gap. The CDR3 extends over 16 amino acids. CDR1 is SGHTA and CDR2 is FQGTGA in the germline V gene. The CDR3 is CASRPSGPGTNTEAFF. The CDR3 DNA reads as TGTGCCAGCAGGCCAAGCGGCCCTGGAACCAACACTGAAGCTTTCTTT. Combining the CDR3 with reference TRBV7-3 and TRBJ1-1 gives the whole variable domain GAGVSQTPSNKVTEKGKYVELRCDPISGHTALYWYRQSLGQGPEFLIYFQGTGAADDSGLPNDRFFAVRPEGSVSTLKIQRTERGDSAVYLCASRPSGPGTNTEAFFGQGTRLTVV.